This T cell receptor beta chain was sequenced in a study of shared clonotypes between healthy human individuals. Selected positively for CCR7 and CD45RO-negative, naive CD8 cells excluded terminally differentiated effector memory CD45RA+ cells. Study observations and caveats: Specimens sampled were limited to blood, with tissue repertoires likely differing. Non-shared clonotypes had lower generation probabilities than those shared by all four donors. It was observed that 5% to 6% of naive CD4 clonotypes were shared across a few donors.

Generated by immunoSEQ multiplex PCR, the TCRdb table keeps only in-frame clones and is missing some. In the table there are 550,000 to 600,000 clones, 95% to 98% of which are singletons. As concerns this clone: Its cognate antigen is unknown.

Germline CDR1 reads SGHNT; CDR2 reads YYREEE (reference sequence). Trimming removed 4 bases from V and 5 bases from J, with 22 bases in between. This CDR3 comprises 16 residues. Specimen: naive CD8+ T cells sorted from blood. This clonotype was sampled from a man aged 25 to 40 in good health. The rearrangement joins TRBV5-4 to TRBJ2-7, with D maybe TRBD2 (5 bases). CDR3 in DNA: TGTGCCAGCAGCCTATCCGAGGGCAGGCTAGCCCACGAGCAGTACTTC. Translating it yields CASSLSEGRLAHEQYF. The full variable domain, in which reference TRBV5-4 and TRBJ2-7 provide the parts outside the CDR3, is ETGVTQSPTHLIKTRGQQVTLRCSSQSGHNTVSWYQQALGQGPQFIFQYYREEENGRGNFPPRFSGLQFPNYSSELNVNALELDDSALYLCASSLSEGRLAHEQYFGPGTRLTVT.